This entry is about one TCR beta chain. V was trimmed by 3 bases and J by 3 bases, leaving 12 bases between them. CDR3 length: 15 amino acids. Germline V gene sequence: CDR1 SGHRS, CDR2 YFSETQ. Methods used by the authors: Quantification of nucleated cells was approximated via reference gene primer amplification. The protocol was immunoSEQ multiplex PCR, while the TCRdb copy is restricted to in-frame clones and leaves out a portion. The D gene and trimming were derived from the DNA, and the V and J assignments and clone size from that table. The repertoire holds about 37,000 clones, with around nine tenths as singletons. The data are from a study of blood T cell repertoires in COVID-19. Study details: Samples taken during acute and convalescent COVID-19 were collected in the United States, Italy and Spain. Sources were T cells, B-cell-depleted T cells, or PBMCs; the material itself was cDNA or gDNA.

The clonotype was recovered from a man in his 70s with acute or convalescent COVID-19. Sequenced sample: peripheral blood. The chain links TRBV5-1 to TRBJ2-2, with D maybe TRBD2 (6 bases). The CDR3 sequence: CASSYGTPDTGELFF. CDR3 coding DNA: TGCGCCAGCAGCTACGGGACTCCGGACACCGGGGAGCTGTTTTTT.